A selection of T cell receptor beta chains follows, all from one sample in a study of response to subunit inactivated influenza vaccine. A single record per CDR3 protein comes from TCRdb applying MiXCR to the RT-PCR reads. The sample has 500,000 to 600,000 distinct CDR3 sequences; approximately 14% are singletons. Source: PBMCs from blood, taken approximately 13 days after vaccination. Receptors were obtained from a middle-aged man who received an inactivated influenza vaccine. The CDR3 runs from the conserved cysteine through the conserved F or W. Each record gives: D gene, V gene, clone size, J gene, CDR3 protein, CDR3 DNA. D genes are given only for firm matches. Not every row has a clone size; where given, it reads once, few, many or a size class.

D: TRBD2; V: TRBV20-1; size: .; J: TRBJ2-3; CDR3: CSAREGLVVFTDTQYF; DNA: TGCAGTGCTAGAGAGGGACTAGTCGTGTTCACAGATACGCAGTATTTT
D: .; V: TRBV12-3/TRBV12-4; size: few; J: TRBJ1-2; CDR3: CASRQGIYGYTF; DNA: TGTGCCAGCAGACAGGGTATCTATGGCTACACCTTC
D: TRBD2; V: TRBV11-2; size: .; J: TRBJ2-3; CDR3: CASSLDSGRPSFTDTQYF; DNA: TGTGCCAGCAGCTTAGATAGCGGGAGACCCTCTTTTACAGATACGCAGTATTTT
D: TRBD1; V: TRBV7-9; size: .; J: TRBJ2-3; CDR3: CASSFTGGSTDTQYF; DNA: TGTGCCAGCAGCTTTACAGGGGGCTCTACAGATACGCAGTATTTT
D: .; V: TRBV6-1; size: .; J: TRBJ1-1; CDR3: CASSEMEGRSTEAFF; DNA: TGTGCCAGCAGTGAAATGGAAGGGAGAAGCACTGAAGCTTTCTTT
D: .; V: TRBV15; size: .; J: TRBJ1-4; CDR3: CATSPSGNEKLFF; DNA: TGTGCCACCAGCCCTTCAGGGAATGAAAAACTGTTTTTT
D: .; V: TRBV25-1; size: .; J: TRBJ2-3; CDR3: CASSDQGLNTDTQYF; DNA: TGTGCCAGCAGTGACCAGGGCCTAAACACAGATACGCAGTATTTT
D: TRBD2; V: TRBV12-3/TRBV12-4; size: few; J: TRBJ2-2; CDR3: CASSLPTSGSGELFF; DNA: TGTGCCAGCAGTTTACCGACTAGCGGGAGCGGGGAGCTGTTTTTT
D: .; V: TRBV11-2; size: .; J: TRBJ2-7; CDR3: CASSLMAEQYF; DNA: TGTGCCAGCAGCTTAATGGCGGAGCAGTACTTC
D: .; V: TRBV6-2/TRBV6-3; size: few; J: TRBJ1-2; CDR3: CASSVRRDSYGYTF; DNA: TGTGCCAGCAGTGTGCGACGGGATTCCTATGGCTACACCTTC
D: .; V: TRBV7-3; size: few; J: TRBJ1-2; CDR3: CASSLTAGDDYGYTF; DNA: TGTGCCAGCAGCTTAACGGCAGGGGACGACTATGGCTACACCTTC
D: .; V: TRBV15; size: few; J: TRBJ2-1; CDR3: CATSRDLEGLGNEQFF; DNA: TGTGCCACCAGCAGAGATCTTGAGGGCCTGGGAAATGAGCAGTTCTTC
D: TRBD1; V: TRBV3-1; size: few; J: TRBJ2-7; CDR3: CASSQETGKQYF; DNA: TGTGCCAGCAGCCAAGAGACAGGGAAGCAGTACTTC
D: .; V: TRBV6-2/TRBV6-3; size: few; J: TRBJ2-1; CDR3: CASSYMSTGTWDNEQFF; DNA: TGTGCCAGCAGTTACATGTCGACAGGGACTTGGGACAATGAGCAGTTCTTC
D: .; V: TRBV29-1; size: few; J: TRBJ2-7; CDR3: CSATLPEGTYYEQYF; DNA: TGCAGCGCTACGCTACCTGAGGGGACTTACTACGAGCAGTACTTC
D: .; V: TRBV29-1; size: many; J: TRBJ2-7; CDR3: CSVASRYSYEQYF; DNA: TGCAGCGTTGCTAGCCGATACTCCTACGAGCAGTACTTC
D: .; V: TRBV4-1; size: .; J: TRBJ1-5; CDR3: CASSQDQASGNQPQHF; DNA: TGCGCCAGCAGCCAAGATCAAGCAAGCGGCAATCAGCCCCAGCATTTT
D: TRBD1; V: TRBV20-1; size: few; J: TRBJ2-7; CDR3: CSARKPGQGLYEQYF; DNA: TGCAGTGCTAGGAAACCGGGACAGGGGCTCTACGAGCAGTACTTC
D: .; V: TRBV5-5; size: few; J: TRBJ1-2; CDR3: CASSPPRRGEDGYTF; DNA: TGTGCCAGCAGCCCCCCGCGGAGGGGAGAAGATGGCTACACCTTC
D: .; V: TRBV6-5; size: many; J: TRBJ2-1; CDR3: CASSYGTGWTREQFF; DNA: TGTGCCAGCAGTTACGGTACGGGATGGACAAGAGAGCAGTTCTTC
D: .; V: TRBV9; size: .; J: TRBJ2-5; CDR3: CASSEAGGRETQYF; DNA: TGTGCCAGCAGCGAGGCAGGAGGTCGAGAGACCCAGTACTTC
D: .; V: TRBV7-2; size: few; J: TRBJ2-5; CDR3: CASSNGGLAQETQYF; DNA: TGTGCCAGCAGCAACGGGGGGCTAGCACAAGAGACCCAGTACTTC
D: TRBD2; V: TRBV28; size: .; J: TRBJ2-3; CDR3: CASSFPAGRTDTQYF; DNA: TGTGCCAGCAGTTTCCCAGCGGGACGAACAGATACGCAGTATTTT
D: .; V: TRBV6-5; size: .; J: TRBJ1-5; CDR3: CASSSQRGQPQHF; DNA: TGTGCCAGCAGTTCGCAGAGGGGCCAGCCCCAGCATTTT
D: .; V: TRBV7-9; size: few; J: TRBJ1-5; CDR3: CASSRAGVDQPQHF; DNA: TGTGCCAGCAGTCGCGCGGGGGTGGATCAGCCCCAGCATTTT
D: TRBD1; V: TRBV20-1; size: many; J: TRBJ1-5; CDR3: CSARDPGTGDNQPQHF; DNA: TGCAGTGCTAGAGATCCGGGGACAGGGGACAATCAGCCCCAGCATTTT
D: TRBD2; V: TRBV20-1; size: .; J: TRBJ2-1; CDR3: CSARLAGGFKWPNEQFF; DNA: TGCAGTGCTAGACTAGCGGGGGGATTTAAATGGCCCAATGAGCAGTTCTTC
D: .; V: TRBV6-2/TRBV6-3; size: few; J: TRBJ1-5; CDR3: CASSYQRLGSNQPQHF; DNA: TGTGCCAGCAGTTACCAACGCCTAGGGAGCAATCAGCCCCAGCATTTT
D: TRBD2; V: TRBV4-3; size: many; J: TRBJ2-1; CDR3: CASSQELAGGHEQFF; DNA: TGCGCCAGCAGCCAAGAACTAGCGGGAGGGCATGAGCAGTTCTTC
D: TRBD2; V: TRBV9; size: many; J: TRBJ2-3; CDR3: CASSVEAGTRTDTQYF; DNA: TGTGCCAGCAGCGTAGAAGCGGGGACCCGCACAGATACGCAGTATTTT
D: .; V: TRBV19; size: .; J: TRBJ1-5; CDR3: CASSIRTGDQPQHF; DNA: TGTGCCAGTAGTATAAGGACGGGGGATCAGCCCCAGCATTTT
D: .; V: TRBV20-1; size: few; J: TRBJ2-2; CDR3: CSADHGSTGELFF; DNA: TGCAGTGCCGACCACGGTTCCACCGGGGAGCTGTTTTTT
D: TRBD2; V: TRBV14; size: few; J: TRBJ2-1; CDR3: CASSQIGLAPRRNNEQFF; DNA: TGTGCCAGCAGTCAAATCGGACTAGCCCCCCGTAGGAACAATGAGCAGTTCTTC
D: TRBD2; V: TRBV20-1; size: .; J: TRBJ2-1; CDR3: CSAPGLLYNEQFF; DNA: TGCAGTGCACCGGGACTATTATACAATGAGCAGTTCTTC
D: .; V: TRBV6-5; size: few; J: TRBJ2-2; CDR3: CASSYDTNTGELFF; DNA: TGTGCCAGCAGTTACGACACGAACACCGGGGAGCTGTTTTTT
D: .; V: TRBV27; size: few; J: TRBJ2-5; CDR3: CASSLKGSIQETQYF; DNA: TGTGCCAGCAGTTTAAAAGGGTCCATCCAAGAGACCCAGTACTTC
D: TRBD1; V: TRBV10-3; size: .; J: TRBJ1-2; CDR3: CAISGAGTGSNYGYTF; DNA: TGTGCCATCAGTGGGGCGGGGACAGGCTCGAACTATGGCTACACCTTC
D: .; V: TRBV5-1; size: few; J: TRBJ2-3; CDR3: CASSPGGPFTDTQYF; DNA: TGCGCCAGCAGCCCCGGGGGGCCGTTCACAGATACGCAGTATTTT
D: TRBD2; V: TRBV20-1; size: few; J: TRBJ2-1; CDR3: CSASGAAGGPNSYNEQFF; DNA: TGCAGTGCTAGCGGGGCGGCGGGAGGGCCTAACTCCTACAATGAGCAGTTCTTC
D: TRBD2; V: TRBV6-5; size: many; J: TRBJ2-3; CDR3: CASSLRLARGDTQYF; DNA: TGTGCCAGCAGTTTGAGACTAGCGAGGGGAGATACGCAGTATTTT
D: TRBD1; V: TRBV20-1; size: .; J: TRBJ2-3; CDR3: CSARTGESTDTQYF; DNA: TGCAGTGCTAGAACAGGGGAAAGCACAGATACGCAGTATTTT
D: .; V: TRBV5-5; size: few; J: TRBJ1-5; CDR3: CASSWGGGLNQPQHF; DNA: TGTGCCAGCAGCTGGGGCGGGGGGTTGAATCAGCCCCAGCATTTT
D: .; V: TRBV7-8; size: few; J: TRBJ1-5; CDR3: CASSASGTPYQPQHF; DNA: TGTGCCAGCAGCGCCTCCGGGACACCCTATCAGCCCCAGCATTTT
D: .; V: TRBV11-1; size: few; J: TRBJ1-5; CDR3: CASSYPRPDREIGNQPQHF; DNA: TGTGCCAGCAGCTACCCCCGTCCCGATAGGGAAATTGGCAATCAGCCCCAGCATTTT
D: .; V: TRBV30; size: .; J: TRBJ1-5; CDR3: CAWRSSSNQPQHF; DNA: TGTGCCTGGAGGAGCAGTAGCAATCAGCCCCAGCATTTT
D: .; V: TRBV9; size: .; J: TRBJ2-7; CDR3: CASSVGGEDPSYEQYF; DNA: TGTGCCAGCAGCGTAGGGGGGGAGGACCCCTCCTACGAGCAGTACTTC
D: .; V: TRBV4-3; size: .; J: TRBJ1-2; CDR3: CASSQDTAPNYGYTF; DNA: TGCGCCAGCAGCCAAGATACAGCTCCTAACTATGGCTACACCTTC
D: TRBD2; V: TRBV24-1; size: few; J: TRBJ2-7; CDR3: CATSDPGGSSYEQYF; DNA: TGTGCCACCAGTGACCCGGGCGGGAGTTCTTACGAGCAGTACTTC
D: .; V: TRBV20-1; size: few; J: TRBJ1-5; CDR3: CSANDSNQPQHF; DNA: TGCAGTGCTAATGACAGCAATCAGCCCCAGCATTTT
D: .; V: TRBV6-2/TRBV6-3; size: .; J: TRBJ2-1; CDR3: CASSYSNARREQFF; DNA: TGTGCCAGCAGCTACTCCAATGCAAGACGTGAGCAGTTCTTC